These T cell receptor beta chains were read from a single sample in a study of blood T cell repertoires in COVID-19. Sequencing was performed with immunoSEQ multiplex PCR; in TCRdb, only in-frame clones are kept and a portion is missing. The sample has around 75,000 clones; 88% are singletons. Material for sequencing was peripheral blood. The receptors come from a human donor in a cohort sampled during active COVID-19. Each CDR3 is given with its conserved first and last residue. A D gene is named only where the DNA matches it firmly. Clone size is not always given. Where it is, it says once, few, many or a class for expanded clones.

v_gene	abundance	len	j_gene	d_gene	CDR3aa	CDR3nt
TRBV7-8	few	13	TRBJ2-7	-	CASSFDTNYEQYF	TGTGCCAGCAGCTTCGACACAAACTACGAGCAGTACTTC
TRBV18	-	20	TRBJ1-1	TRBD1	CASSPPPGTGSVYTEIEAFF	TGTGCCAGCTCACCTCCGCCCGGGACAGGGTCGGTATATACTGAAATTGAAGCTTTCTTT
TRBV7-9	-	17	TRBJ2-2	TRBD2	CASSPIGLAGGHGELFF	TGTGCCAGCAGCCCGATTGGACTAGCGGGAGGCCACGGGGAGCTGTTTTTT
TRBV6-5	many	13	TRBJ2-7	-	CASRHRDSYEQYF	TGTGCCAGCAGGCACCGGGACTCCTACGAGCAGTACTTC
TRBV6-5	-	13	TRBJ2-3	-	CASRQGWTDTQYF	TGTGCCAGCAGACAGGGATGGACAGATACGCAGTATTTT
TRBV5-8	-	17	TRBJ1-2	TRBD1	CASSLAKTGLTNYGYTF	TGTGCCAGCAGCTTGGCTAAGACAGGGCTCACTAACTATGGCTACACCTTC
TRBV28	-	15	TRBJ2-2	-	CASSLFRMVTGELFF	TGTGCCAGCAGTTTATTCAGGATGGTAACCGGGGAGCTGTTTTTT
TRBV4-1	-	17	TRBJ1-1	TRBD1	CASSQMGQGKRNTEAFF	TGCGCCAGCAGCCAAATGGGACAGGGGAAAAGGAACACTGAAGCTTTCTTT
TRBV6-5	-	15	TRBJ2-2	TRBD1	CASSLYRGKTGELFF	TGTGCCAGCAGTTTGTACAGGGGGAAAACCGGGGAGCTGTTTTTT
TRBV18	-	16	TRBJ2-1	-	CASSPSRGLTYNEQFF	TGTGCCAGCTCACCATCCCGGGGTCTGACCTACAATGAGCAGTTCTTC
TRBV7-2	once	15	TRBJ2-2	-	CASSVLRGNTGELFF	TGTGCCAGCAGCGTCCTAAGGGGTAACACCGGGGAGCTGTTTTTT
TRBV20-1	-	16	TRBJ1-5	TRBD1	CSASRLGQGSNQPQHF	TGCAGTGCTAGTCGATTGGGACAGGGGAGCAATCAGCCCCAGCATTTT
TRBV11-2	-	15	TRBJ2-2	-	CASSLDRGANGELFF	TGTGCCAGCAGCTTAGACAGGGGGGCGAACGGGGAGCTGTTTTTT
TRBV30	-	17	TRBJ2-1	TRBD2	CAWGTSTSGRPLGEQFF	TGTGCCTGGGGGACCTCTACTAGCGGGAGGCCCTTGGGTGAGCAGTTCTTC
TRBV9	-	15	TRBJ2-6	-	CASSLDISGANVLTF	TGTGCCAGCAGCCTCGACATCTCTGGGGCCAACGTCCTGACTTTC
TRBV3-1/TRBV3-2	-	15	TRBJ2-3	TRBD2	CASSRGLASTDTQYF	TGTGCCAGCAGCCGGGGACTAGCGAGCACAGATACGCAGTATTTT
TRBV11-2	-	18	TRBJ2-7	TRBD1	CASSHGQGGVRLTYEQYF	TGTGCCAGCAGCCACGGACAGGGGGGAGTTCGGTTGACCTACGAGCAGTACTTC
TRBV12-3/TRBV12-4	-	13	TRBJ1-3	-	CASRSLSGNTIYF	TGTGCCAGCAGAAGCCTCTCTGGAAACACCATATATTTT
TRBV7-9	-	14	TRBJ2-5	-	CASSLTEVQETQYF	TGTGCCAGCAGCCTGACGGAGGTCCAAGAGACCCAGTACTTC
TRBV7-2	-	18	TRBJ2-2	TRBD2	CASSSGLAGGRGTGELFF	TGTGCCAGCAGCTCGGGACTAGCGGGGGGGCGCGGCACCGGGGAGCTGTTTTTT
TRBV12-3/TRBV12-4	-	13	TRBJ2-1	-	CASSFGGLNEQFF	TGTGCCAGCAGTTTTGGAGGGTTGAATGAGCAGTTCTTC
TRBV4-1	-	15	TRBJ2-7	-	CASSPGQRDSYEQYF	TGCGCCAGCAGCCCCGGACAGCGCGACTCCTACGAGCAGTACTTC
TRBV30	-	13	TRBJ1-2	-	CAWSVQGLNGYTF	TGTGCCTGGAGTGTACAGGGATTGAATGGCTACACCTTC
TRBV18	-	16	TRBJ2-1	TRBD2	CASSPPSSGGGNEQFF	TGTGCCAGCTCACCACCGTCTAGCGGTGGAGGCAATGAGCAGTTCTTC
TRBV7-9	-	19	TRBJ2-3	TRBD2	CASSPRGGGAPGRTDTQYF	TGTGCCAGCAGCCCCAGGGGCGGGGGGGCGCCAGGCCGCACAGATACGCAGTATTTT
TRBV3-1/TRBV3-2	-	18	TRBJ2-3	TRBD2	CASSQAKKKREGTDTQYF	TGTGCCAGCAGCCAAGCAAAGAAGAAGCGGGAGGGCACAGATACGCAGTATTTT
TRBV19	once	15	TRBJ1-2	TRBD1	CASLRTGQGSYGYTF	TGTGCCAGCCTCCGGACGGGACAGGGGTCCTATGGCTACACCTTC
TRBV27	-	14	TRBJ1-6	TRBD1	CASKPGGSNSPLHF	TGTGCCAGCAAGCCAGGGGGCAGTAATTCACCCCTCCACTTT
TRBV13	-	19	TRBJ2-7	TRBD2	CASSLGTRLAGGKTYEQYF	TGTGCCAGCAGCTTAGGCACTAGGCTAGCGGGAGGAAAGACCTACGAGCAGTACTTC
TRBV18	once	16	TRBJ1-1	-	CASSPSRTVTNTEAFF	TGTGCCAGCTCACCCTCCCGGACAGTTACGAACACTGAAGCTTTCTTT
TRBV9	-	18	TRBJ2-2	TRBD1	CASSVGTSGQTHTGELFF	TGTGCCAGCAGCGTGGGGACGTCGGGACAGACGCACACCGGGGAGCTGTTTTTT
TRBV27	-	15	TRBJ2-3	TRBD1	CASSKQGWSTDTQYF	TGTGCCAGCAGTAAACAGGGGTGGTCCACAGATACGCAGTATTTT
TRBV7-2	-	16	TRBJ2-2	TRBD2	CASSESRTSANGELFF	TGTGCCAGCAGCGAGAGTCGGACTAGCGCTAACGGGGAGCTGTTTTTT
TRBV6-6	-	14	TRBJ2-2	-	CASNDRPNTGELFF	TGTGCCAGCAACGACAGGCCGAACACCGGGGAGCTGTTTTTT
TRBV6-4	-	15	TRBJ2-5	TRBD1	CASSRTGGAEETQYF	TGTGCCAGCAGTCGGACAGGGGGCGCGGAAGAGACCCAGTACTTC
TRBV7-2	-	13	TRBJ2-5	TRBD1	CASSWTGQETQYF	TGTGCCAGCAGCTGGACAGGCCAAGAGACCCAGTACTTC
TRBV11-3	-	17	TRBJ2-1	TRBD2	CASSSTQSGSSYNEQFF	TGTGCCAGCAGTTCAACCCAAAGCGGGAGTTCCTACAATGAGCAGTTCTTC
TRBV5-3	-	20	TRBJ2-7	-	CARSLSRGNAGRVLRKGQYF	TGTGCCAGAAGCTTAAGCAGGGGAAACGCCGGCAGGGTCCTTCGGAAGGGGCAGTACTTC
TRBV6-5	once	14	TRBJ1-1	-	CASSYSIFRGEAFF	TGTGCCAGCAGTTACTCGATCTTCAGGGGCGAAGCTTTCTTT
TRBV19	once	16	TRBJ2-1	TRBD2	CASSAFPSGRVNEQFF	TGTGCCAGTAGTGCCTTTCCTAGCGGGAGGGTGAATGAGCAGTTCTTC
TRBV12-5	-	18	TRBJ2-7	TRBD1	CASGLGRGPGTGTYEQYF	TGTGCTAGTGGTTTGGGGAGGGGGCCGGGGACAGGGACCTACGAGCAGTACTTC
TRBV28	once	14	TRBJ2-3	TRBD2	CASSLAGATDTQYF	TGTGCCAGCAGTTTAGCGGGAGCTACAGATACGCAGTATTTT
TRBV6-1	-	15	TRBJ2-3	TRBD2	CASTWRGTSTDTQYF	TGTGCCAGCACCTGGCGGGGGACTAGCACAGATACGCAGTATTTT
TRBV7-2	-	13	TRBJ1-2	-	CASSWSPNYGYTF	TGTGCCAGCAGCTGGAGTCCCAACTATGGCTACACCTTC
TRBV7-9	-	15	TRBJ2-7	TRBD1	CASSSWTGKTYEQYF	TGTGCCAGCAGCTCCTGGACAGGGAAGACCTACGAGCAGTACTTC